These T cell receptor beta chains were read from a single sample in a study of identical twins. MiXCR was run by TCRdb on the 5' RACE reads, yielding one entry per CDR3 protein. Among hundreds of thousands of distinct CDR3 sequences listed, more than 9% were seen once. The data were also submitted as part of a second study, on yellow fever vaccine responses in identical twins.

The sequenced material came from PBMCs. These receptors were collected from a woman in her late teens or twenties in good health. Each CDR3 is given with its conserved first and last residue.

CDR3: CASGRGGQAYNEQFF
J: TRBJ2-1
length: 15
V: TRBV5-1

CDR3: CASSPYGPSTDTQYF
J: TRBJ2-3
length: 15
V: TRBV12-3/TRBV12-4

CDR3: CSASKGTSGDTQYF
J: TRBJ2-3
length: 14
V: TRBV20-1

CDR3: CASSIAYEGPYEQYF
J: TRBJ2-7
length: 15
V: TRBV27

CDR3: CASSGETHREKLFF
J: TRBJ1-4
length: 14
V: TRBV6-1

CDR3: CASSILGSRTPLHF
J: TRBJ1-6
length: 14
V: TRBV19

CDR3: CASSIALGTLRRGFF
J: TRBJ2-1
length: 15
V: TRBV7-9

CDR3: CASSPTGVMVEAFF
J: TRBJ1-1
length: 14
V: TRBV18

CDR3: CASSLGEGRQETQYF
J: TRBJ2-5
length: 15
V: TRBV5-1

CDR3: CATSRITGSTDTQYF
J: TRBJ2-3
length: 15
V: TRBV15

CDR3: CASSLRPLENLNTEAFF
J: TRBJ1-1
length: 17
V: TRBV2

CDR3: CASREGWAAKNIQYF
J: TRBJ2-4
length: 15
V: TRBV10-2

CDR3: CSVGGVHTDYGYTF
J: TRBJ1-2
length: 14
V: TRBV29-1

CDR3: CASSPTSGSYYEQYF
J: TRBJ2-7
length: 15
V: TRBV7-9

CDR3: CAISAGGGDYNEQFF
J: TRBJ2-1
length: 15
V: TRBV10-3

CDR3: CASSQGTIYGYTF
J: TRBJ1-2
length: 13
V: TRBV2

CDR3: CSAREDRQFF
J: TRBJ2-1
length: 10
V: TRBV20-1

CDR3: CASSYRENKNIQYF
J: TRBJ2-4
length: 14
V: TRBV6-5

CDR3: CASSLLAGPGSYNEQFF
J: TRBJ2-1
length: 17
V: TRBV27

CDR3: CASRPTTSGNTYEQYF
J: TRBJ2-7
length: 16
V: TRBV3-1

CDR3: CASSLPGDLQPQHF
J: TRBJ1-5
length: 14
V: TRBV7-8

CDR3: CASSPRGRDTSYQETQYF
J: TRBJ2-5
length: 18
V: TRBV11-1

CDR3: CASSFVIAKNIQYF
J: TRBJ2-4
length: 14
V: TRBV28

CDR3: CASSLWRGEITEAFF
J: TRBJ1-1
length: 15
V: TRBV5-1

CDR3: CASSSLAGEIDTQYF
J: TRBJ2-3
length: 15
V: TRBV10-2

CDR3: CASRGTGMGQETQYF
J: TRBJ2-5
length: 15
V: TRBV7-2

CDR3: CASSDSWPLLSWHEQFF
J: TRBJ2-1
length: 17
V: TRBV6-4

CDR3: CASSVLAEDNEQFF
J: TRBJ2-1
length: 14
V: TRBV5-1

CDR3: CASSFQLAGGRSTDTQYF
J: TRBJ2-3
length: 18
V: TRBV11-2

CDR3: CASSSTGTLNQPQHF
J: TRBJ1-5
length: 15
V: TRBV5-1

CDR3: CASSGLAGVETQYF
J: TRBJ2-5
length: 14
V: TRBV2

CDR3: CASGTPPGYGYTF
J: TRBJ1-2
length: 13
V: TRBV5-8

CDR3: CSARENQNNSPLHF
J: TRBJ1-6
length: 14
V: TRBV20-1

CDR3: CSALGQTYEQYF
J: TRBJ2-7
length: 12
V: TRBV20-1

CDR3: CAIRGGYYGYTF
J: TRBJ1-2
length: 12
V: TRBV10-3

CDR3: CAISPGQAQETQYF
J: TRBJ2-5
length: 14
V: TRBV10-3

CDR3: CATSDLLASGANEQFF
J: TRBJ2-1
length: 16
V: TRBV24-1